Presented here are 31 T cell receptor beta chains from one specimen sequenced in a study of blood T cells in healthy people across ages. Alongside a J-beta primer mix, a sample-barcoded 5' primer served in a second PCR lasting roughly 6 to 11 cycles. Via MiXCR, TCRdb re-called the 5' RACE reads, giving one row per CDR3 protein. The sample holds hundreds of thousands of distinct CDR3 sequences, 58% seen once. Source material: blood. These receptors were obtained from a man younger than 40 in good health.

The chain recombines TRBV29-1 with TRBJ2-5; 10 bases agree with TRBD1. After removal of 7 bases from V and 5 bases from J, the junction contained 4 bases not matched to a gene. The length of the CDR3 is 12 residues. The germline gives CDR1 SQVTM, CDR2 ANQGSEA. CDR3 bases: TGCAGCGCAGGGACAGGGGTGGAGACCCAGTACTTC. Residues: CSAGTGVETQYF.

This CDR3 is CAVTVIYTF. CDR3 nucleotide sequence: TGTGCCGTGACAGTTATCTACACCTTC. The V gene is TRBV21-1, the J gene TRBJ1-2; TRBD1, the table's D call, was not compared with the DNA. TRBV21-1 is a known pseudogene. The CDR3 contains 9 residues.

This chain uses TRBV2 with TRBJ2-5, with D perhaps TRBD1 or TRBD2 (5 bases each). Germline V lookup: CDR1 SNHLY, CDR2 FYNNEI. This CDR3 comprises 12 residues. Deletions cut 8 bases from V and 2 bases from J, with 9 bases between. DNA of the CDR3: TGTGCCAGCTTCTGGGGGCAAGAGACCCAGTACTTC. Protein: CASFWGQETQYF.

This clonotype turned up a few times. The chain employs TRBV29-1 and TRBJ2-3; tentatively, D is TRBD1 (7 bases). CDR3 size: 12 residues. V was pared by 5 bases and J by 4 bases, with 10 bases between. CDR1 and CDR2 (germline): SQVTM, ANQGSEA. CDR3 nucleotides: TGCAGCGTTCAGGGGGGCGCAGATACGCAGTATTTT. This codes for CSVQGGADTQYF.

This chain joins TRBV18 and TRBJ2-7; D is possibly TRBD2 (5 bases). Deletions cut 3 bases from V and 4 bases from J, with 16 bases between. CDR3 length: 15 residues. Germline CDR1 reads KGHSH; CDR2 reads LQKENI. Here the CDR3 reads CASSPSTRSTYEQYF. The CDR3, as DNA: TGTGCCAGCTCACCCAGTACTAGGTCGACATACGAGCAGTACTTC.

As DNA, the CDR3 is TGCAGCGTCAAAATGGACAGGGGGAACACTGAAGCTTTCTTT. It yields the protein CSVKMDRGNTEAFF. This chain links TRBV29-1 with TRBJ1-1; TRBD1 agrees at 9 bases. Trimming cost V 6 bases and J 1 base; bases outside gene matches: 6. The CDR3 runs 14 residues. The germline V gene encodes CDR1 SQVTM and CDR2 ANQGSEA.

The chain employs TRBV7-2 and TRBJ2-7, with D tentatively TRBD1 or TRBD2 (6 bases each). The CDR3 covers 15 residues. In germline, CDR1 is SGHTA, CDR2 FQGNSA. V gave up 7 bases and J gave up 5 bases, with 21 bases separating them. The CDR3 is CASKFLGGGSDEQYF. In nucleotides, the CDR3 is TGTGCCAGCAAGTTTTTGGGGGGCGGCTCGGACGAGCAGTACTTC.

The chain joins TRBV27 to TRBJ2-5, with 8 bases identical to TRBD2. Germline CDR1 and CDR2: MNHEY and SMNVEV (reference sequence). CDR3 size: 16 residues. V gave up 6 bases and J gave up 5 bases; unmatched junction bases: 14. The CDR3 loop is CASRPTGGRWEETQYF. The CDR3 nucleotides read TGTGCCAGCAGACCGACTGGCGGGAGGTGGGAGGAGACCCAGTACTTC.

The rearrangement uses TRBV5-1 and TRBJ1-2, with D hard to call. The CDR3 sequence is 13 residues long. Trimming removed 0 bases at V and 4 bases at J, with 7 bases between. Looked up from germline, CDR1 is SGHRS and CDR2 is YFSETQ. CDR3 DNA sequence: TGCGCCAGCAGCTTGGACAGCCCCTATGGCTACACCTTC. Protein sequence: CASSLDSPYGYTF.

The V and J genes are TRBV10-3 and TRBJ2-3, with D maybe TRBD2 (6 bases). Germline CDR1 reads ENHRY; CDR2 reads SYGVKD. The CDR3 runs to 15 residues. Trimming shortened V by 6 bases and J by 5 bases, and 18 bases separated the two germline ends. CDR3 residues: CAIRPTEGGEDTQYF. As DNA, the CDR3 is TGTGCCATCAGGCCTACAGAGGGCGGGGAAGATACGCAGTATTTT.

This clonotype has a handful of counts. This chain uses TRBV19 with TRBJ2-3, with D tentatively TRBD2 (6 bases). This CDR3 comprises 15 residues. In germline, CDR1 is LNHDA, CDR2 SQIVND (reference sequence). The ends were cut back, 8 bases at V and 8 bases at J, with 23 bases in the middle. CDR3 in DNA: TGTGCCAGTTCCGAGGGGAGGATAGCATCAGCTACGCAGTATTTT. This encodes CASSEGRIASATQYF. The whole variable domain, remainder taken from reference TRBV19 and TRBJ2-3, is DGGITQSPKYLFRKEGQNVTLSCEQNLNHDAMYWYRQDPGQGLRLIYYSQIVNDFQKGDIAEGYSVSREKKESFPLTVTSAQKNPTAFYLCASSEGRIASATQYFGPGTRLTVL.

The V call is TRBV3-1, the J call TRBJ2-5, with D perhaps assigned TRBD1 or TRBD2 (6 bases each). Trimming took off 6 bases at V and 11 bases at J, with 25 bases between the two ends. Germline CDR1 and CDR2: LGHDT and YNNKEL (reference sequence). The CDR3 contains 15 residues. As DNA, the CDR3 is TGTGCCAGCAGTACCGGGACCCCGGGGGCCAATGAGCAGTACTTC. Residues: CASSTGTPGANEQYF.

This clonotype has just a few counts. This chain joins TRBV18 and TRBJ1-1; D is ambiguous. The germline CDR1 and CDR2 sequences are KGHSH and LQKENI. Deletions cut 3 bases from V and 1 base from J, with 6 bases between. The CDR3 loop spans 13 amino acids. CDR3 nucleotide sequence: TGTGCCAGCTCACCGAGACAGAACACTGAAGCTTTCTTT. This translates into CASSPRQNTEAFF. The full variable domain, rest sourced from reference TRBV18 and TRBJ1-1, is NAGVMQNPRHLVRRRGQEARLRCSPMKGHSHVYWYRQLPEEGLKFMVYLQKENIIDESGMPKERFSAEFPKEGPSILRIQQVVRGDSAAYFCASSPRQNTEAFFGQGTRLTVV.

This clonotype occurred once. Here the CDR3 reads CASRASGELFF. In nucleotides, the CDR3 is TGTGCCAGCAGGGCTAGCGGGGAGCTGTTTTTT. The rearrangement uses TRBV7-3 and TRBJ2-2, with D hard to call. CDR3 length equals 11 residues. Germline CDR1 is SGHTA and CDR2 is FQGTGA. The V end was cut by 6 bases, the J end by 7 bases, with 6 bases between.

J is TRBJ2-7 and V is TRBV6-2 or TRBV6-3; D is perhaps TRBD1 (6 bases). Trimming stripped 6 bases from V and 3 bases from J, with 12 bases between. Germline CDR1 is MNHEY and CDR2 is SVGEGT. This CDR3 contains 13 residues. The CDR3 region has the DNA TGTGCCAGCAGCCGGGACAAATACTACGAGCAGTACTTC. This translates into CASSRDKYYEQYF.

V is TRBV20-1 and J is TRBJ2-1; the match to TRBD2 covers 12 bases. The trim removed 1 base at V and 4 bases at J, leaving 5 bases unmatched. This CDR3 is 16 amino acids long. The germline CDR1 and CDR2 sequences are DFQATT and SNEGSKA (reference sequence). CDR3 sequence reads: CSARGLLAGGYNEQFF. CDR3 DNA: TGCAGTGCTAGAGGCCTACTAGCGGGAGGTTACAATGAGCAGTTCTTC.

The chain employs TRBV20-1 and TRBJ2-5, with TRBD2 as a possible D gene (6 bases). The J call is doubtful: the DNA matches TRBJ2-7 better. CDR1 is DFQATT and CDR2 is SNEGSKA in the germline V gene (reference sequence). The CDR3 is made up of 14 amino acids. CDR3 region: CSARDPRGNYEQYF. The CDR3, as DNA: TGCAGTGCTAGAGATCCCCGGGGGAACTACGAGCAGTACTTC.

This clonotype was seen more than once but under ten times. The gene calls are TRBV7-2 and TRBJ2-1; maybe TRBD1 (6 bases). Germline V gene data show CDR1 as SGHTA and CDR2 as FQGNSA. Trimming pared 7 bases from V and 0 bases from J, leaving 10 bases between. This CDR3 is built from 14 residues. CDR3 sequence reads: CASNRQVSYNEQFF. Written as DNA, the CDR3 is TGTGCCAGCAACCGACAGGTCTCCTACAATGAGCAGTTCTTC.

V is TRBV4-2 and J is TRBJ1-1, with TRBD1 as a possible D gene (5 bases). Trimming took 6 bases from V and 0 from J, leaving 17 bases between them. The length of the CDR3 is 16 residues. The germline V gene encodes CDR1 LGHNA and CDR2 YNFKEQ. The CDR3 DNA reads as TGTGCCAGCAGGGCCGGACAAACTGGCGTGAACACTGAAGCTTTCTTT. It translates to CASRAGQTGVNTEAFF.

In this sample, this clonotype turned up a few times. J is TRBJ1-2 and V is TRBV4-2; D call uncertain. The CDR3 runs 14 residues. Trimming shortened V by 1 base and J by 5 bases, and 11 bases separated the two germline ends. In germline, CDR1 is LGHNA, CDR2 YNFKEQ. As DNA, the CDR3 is TGTGCCAGCAGCCAAGGGCGGGATAATTATGGCTACACCTTC. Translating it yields CASSQGRDNYGYTF.

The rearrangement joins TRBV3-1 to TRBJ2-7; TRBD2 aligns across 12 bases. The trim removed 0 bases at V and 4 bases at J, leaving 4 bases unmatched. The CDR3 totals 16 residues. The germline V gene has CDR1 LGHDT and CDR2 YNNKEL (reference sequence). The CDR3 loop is CASSQDLTSGRYEQYF. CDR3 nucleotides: TGTGCCAGCAGCCAAGATCTAACTAGCGGGAGGTACGAGCAGTACTTC.

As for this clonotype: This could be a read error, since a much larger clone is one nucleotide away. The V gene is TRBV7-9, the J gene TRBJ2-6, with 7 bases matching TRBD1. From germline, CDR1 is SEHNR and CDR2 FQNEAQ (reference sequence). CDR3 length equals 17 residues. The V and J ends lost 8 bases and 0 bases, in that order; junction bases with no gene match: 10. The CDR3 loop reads CASGIRDSLSGANVLTF. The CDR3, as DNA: TGTGCCAGCGGCATTCGGGACAGCCTCTCTGGGGCCAACGTCCTGACTTTC.

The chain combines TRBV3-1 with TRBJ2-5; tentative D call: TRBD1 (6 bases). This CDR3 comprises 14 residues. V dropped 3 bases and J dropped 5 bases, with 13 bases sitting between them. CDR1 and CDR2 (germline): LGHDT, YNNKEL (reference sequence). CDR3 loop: CASSHGTLPETQYF. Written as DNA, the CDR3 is TGTGCCAGCAGCCACGGGACATTACCGGAGACCCAGTACTTC.

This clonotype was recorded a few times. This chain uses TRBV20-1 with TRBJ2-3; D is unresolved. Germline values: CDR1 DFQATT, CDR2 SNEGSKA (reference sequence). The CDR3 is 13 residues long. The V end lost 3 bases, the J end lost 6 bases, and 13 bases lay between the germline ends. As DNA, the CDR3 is TGCAGTGCTAGTAATACTGTCGCGGATACGCAGTATTTT. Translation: CSASNTVADTQYF.

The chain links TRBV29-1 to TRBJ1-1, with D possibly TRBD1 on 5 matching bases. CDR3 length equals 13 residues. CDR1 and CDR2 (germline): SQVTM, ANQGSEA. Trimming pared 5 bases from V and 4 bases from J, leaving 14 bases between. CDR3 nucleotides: TGCAGCGTTCGCCAACAGGTTCTCACTGAAGCTTTCTTT. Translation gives CSVRQQVLTEAFF.

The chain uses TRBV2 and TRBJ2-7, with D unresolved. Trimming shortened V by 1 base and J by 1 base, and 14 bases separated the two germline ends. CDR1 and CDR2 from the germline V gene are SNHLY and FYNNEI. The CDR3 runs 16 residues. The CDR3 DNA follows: TGTGCCAGCAGTGAAGGAGATCCGGTAGCTTCCTACGAGCAGTACTTC. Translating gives CASSEGDPVASYEQYF.

The CDR3 loop reads CSASPFAGGSYEQFF. In nucleotides, the CDR3 is TGCAGTGCTAGCCCATTTGCGGGGGGCTCGTATGAGCAGTTCTTC. The rearrangement joins TRBV20-1 to TRBJ2-1; TRBD2 agrees at 8 bases. This CDR3 is 15 amino acids long. Germline assignment: CDR1 DFQATT and CDR2 SNEGSKA (reference sequence). J gave up 8 bases and V 3 bases, and 12 bases lay outside the gene matches.

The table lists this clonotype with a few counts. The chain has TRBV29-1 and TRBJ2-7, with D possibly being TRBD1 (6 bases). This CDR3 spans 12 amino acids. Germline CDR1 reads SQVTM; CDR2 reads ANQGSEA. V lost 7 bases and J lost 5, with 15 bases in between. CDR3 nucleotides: TGCAGCGCAATACAGGGAAACCACGAGCAGTACTTC. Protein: CSAIQGNHEQYF.

The CDR3 nucleotides read TGTGCCAGCTCACCGGGACTAGAGATTGGGGCCAACGTCCTGACTTTC. Its translation: CASSPGLEIGANVLTF. J is TRBJ2-6 and V is TRBV18, with 8 bases fitting TRBD2. The CDR3 totals 16 residues. Per germline, CDR1 KGHSH and CDR2 LQKENI. V gave up 3 bases and J gave up 3 bases; unmatched junction bases: 4.

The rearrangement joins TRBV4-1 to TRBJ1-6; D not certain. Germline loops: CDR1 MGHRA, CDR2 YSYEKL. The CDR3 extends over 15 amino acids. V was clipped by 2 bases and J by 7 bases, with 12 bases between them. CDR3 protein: CASSQLTWLNSPLHF. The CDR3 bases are TGCGCCAGCAGCCAATTGACATGGTTGAATTCACCCCTCCACTTT.

The CDR3 spells CASSFLGVTDTQYF. As DNA, the CDR3 is TGTGCCAGCAGCTTCTTGGGGGTCACAGATACGCAGTATTTT. J is TRBJ2-3 and V is TRBV7-2; D might be TRBD1 or TRBD2, each matching 5 bases. Germline assignment: CDR1 SGHTA and CDR2 FQGNSA. The CDR3 runs 14 residues. V gave up 3 bases and J gave up 2 bases, with 9 bases separating them.